This T cell receptor beta chain was retrieved from a study of EBV T-cell therapy then PD-1 blockade in nasopharyngeal carcinoma. Sequencing was performed with immunoSEQ multiplex PCR; in TCRdb, only in-frame clones are kept and a portion is missing. The repertoire holds about 22,000 clones, with 82% as singletons. Treatment in this sample: AdE1-LMPpoly-expanded autologous EBV-specific T-cell therapy followed by anti-PD-1 nivolumab. Details on this clone: Its antigen is not identified.

CDR3 length: 15 amino acids. Deletions cut 2 bases from V and 6 bases from J, with 13 bases between. From germline, CDR1 is MNHEY and CDR2 SMNVEV (reference sequence). Sequenced here: CD8+ T cells from blood, sampled at day -245 from a patient whose treatment included autologous EBV-specific T cells and nivolumab. This chain links TRBV27 with TRBJ2-2; tentatively, D is TRBD1 (5 bases). The clonotype originates from a man aged 40-49 years with nasopharyngeal carcinoma. The DNA of the CDR3 is TGTGCCAGCAGTTTAAGGCAGGGTAGGGCCGGGGAGCTGTTTTTT. The encoded protein is CASSLRQGRAGELFF.